A single sample gave rise to the 26 T cell receptor beta chains below, sequenced in a study of response to subunit inactivated influenza vaccine. TCRdb re-analysed the RT-PCR reads in MiXCR, keeping a single row per CDR3 protein. The sample includes about 780,000 distinct CDR3 sequences, less than 20% of them seen just once. The sequenced sample was PBMCs from blood, obtained roughly 5 days after vaccination. These receptors were taken from a man aged 50 to 60 who received an inactivated influenza vaccine.

The CDR3 sequence is CASSSLGIHEQFF. The CDR3 DNA follows: TGTGCCAGCAGCTCCCTCGGCATCCATGAGCAGTTCTTC. V gene TRBV7-2 combines with J gene TRBJ2-1, with D hard to call. Trimming took off 4 bases at V and 8 bases at J, with 12 bases between the two ends. From germline, CDR1 is SGHTA and CDR2 FQGNSA. The CDR3 extends over 13 amino acids.

This clonotype was recorded a few times. The V call is TRBV9, the J call TRBJ2-5; a possible D gene is TRBD2 (5 bases). Germline lookup yields CDR1 SGDLS and CDR2 YYNGEE. The CDR3 has 15 amino acids. Trimming removed 10 bases at V and 2 bases at J, with 21 bases between. In DNA, the CDR3 is TGTGCCTCCCAGCGGACGGGCCGTTTTCAAGAGACCCAGTACTTC. Translation gives CASQRTGRFQETQYF.

This clonotype was seen more than once but under ten times. The chain has TRBV5-6 and TRBJ1-3; possible D gene TRBD1, 6 bases. This CDR3 has 16 amino acids. Trimming shortened V by 2 bases and J by 2 bases, and 14 bases separated the two germline ends. Per the germline V gene, CDR1 is SGHDT and CDR2 is YYEEEE. As DNA, the CDR3 is TGTGCCAGCAGCTTTCGCCAGGGGTGGACTGGAAACACCATATATTTT. Amino acid sequence: CASSFRQGWTGNTIYF.

This chain uses TRBV10-3 with TRBJ2-1; the D gene is possibly TRBD2 (5 bases). The CDR3 covers 15 residues. The V gene's germline CDR1 is ENHRY and CDR2 SYGVKD. Trimming took 8 bases from V and 4 from J, leaving 18 bases between them. The CDR3 DNA follows: TGTGCCATCGGCATTCTACGGGAACGGTACAATGAGCAGTTCTTC. It is translated as CAIGILRERYNEQFF.

The rearrangement joins TRBV15 to TRBJ2-7; D might be TRBD2 (5 bases). V was clipped by 1 base and J by 2 bases, with 12 bases between them. Germline V lookup: CDR1 LNHNV, CDR2 YYDKDF (reference sequence). The CDR3 loop spans 15 amino acids. In DNA, the CDR3 is TGTGCCACCAGCAGAGGTGGCGAGGGTACCTACGAGCAGTACTTC. Translating gives CATSRGGEGTYEQYF.

The rearrangement links TRBV7-9 to TRBJ2-3; D not certain. The germline V gene has CDR1 SEHNR and CDR2 FQNEAQ (reference sequence). The germline V and J ends were trimmed by 7 bases and 0 bases, with 8 bases remaining between them. The CDR3 consists of 13 residues. The CDR3 reads CASIFGSTDTQYF. The CDR3 nucleotides read TGTGCCAGCATTTTCGGGAGCACAGATACGCAGTATTTT.

The gene calls are TRBV10-3 and TRBJ2-2, with D unclear. CDR3 length: 13 amino acids. Trimming shortened V by 10 bases and J by 6 bases, and 15 bases separated the two germline ends. CDR1 ENHRY and CDR2 SYGVKD come from the germline V gene. The DNA of the CDR3 is TGTGCCACCAGCGCAAGTGGGGCCGGGGAGCTGTTTTTT. It specifies CATSASGAGELFF.

This clonotype came up a few times. This chain connects TRBV4-3 to TRBJ2-2; D is uncertain. CDR3 length equals 15 residues. Germline loops: CDR1 LGHNA, CDR2 YSLEER. The germline V and J ends were trimmed by 2 bases and 0 bases, with 7 bases remaining between them. DNA of the CDR3: TGCGCCAGCAGCCAACACCCCGCGAACACCGGGGAGCTGTTTTTT. As protein: CASSQHPANTGELFF.

In this sample, this clonotype turned up a few times. V is TRBV7-2 and J is TRBJ2-3; 12 nucleotides match TRBD1. This CDR3 has 16 residues. The V gene's germline CDR1 is SGHTA and CDR2 FQGNSA. V dropped 3 bases and J dropped 2; count of bases not matched to a gene: 3. CDR3 DNA: TGTGCCAGCAGCTTCGCGGGACAGGGGGCCACAGATACGCAGTATTTT. It encodes CASSFAGQGATDTQYF.

This clonotype appeared a few times. The chain employs TRBV4-2 and TRBJ2-5; 10 positions agree with TRBD2. J was trimmed by 5 bases and V by 0 bases; bases with no gene match: 9. The CDR3 loop spans 17 amino acids. From germline, CDR1 is LGHNA and CDR2 YNFKEQ. CDR3 region: CASSQDPSGRAGETQYF. The DNA of the CDR3 is TGTGCCAGCAGCCAAGATCCCAGCGGGAGGGCCGGGGAGACCCAGTACTTC.

This clonotype has ten or more counts. The V call is TRBV15, the J call TRBJ2-7, with D possibly being TRBD1 (6 bases). This CDR3 contains 13 residues. Trimming left V 1 base short and J 6 bases short, with 10 bases between. Germline V lookup: CDR1 LNHNV, CDR2 YYDKDF (reference sequence). This CDR3 is CATSRGQVSEQYF. The CDR3 DNA reads TGTGCCACCAGCAGAGGACAGGTCTCCGAGCAGTACTTC.

The V gene is TRBV20-1, the J gene TRBJ1-6, with D perhaps matching TRBD1 (6 bases). Between the trimmed V and J ends, which lost 4 bases and 7 bases, there was a span of 11 bases. The CDR3 runs to 13 residues. Per germline, CDR1 DFQATT and CDR2 SNEGSKA (reference sequence). CDR3 nucleotide sequence: TGCAGTGCTAAAGGGACATACAATTCACCCCTCCACTTT. Its protein is CSAKGTYNSPLHF.

The chain links TRBV30 to TRBJ1-3; D is undetermined. From germline, CDR1 is GTSNPN and CDR2 SVGIG (reference sequence). The CDR3 is made up of 12 amino acids. Trimming shortened V by 4 bases and J by 3 bases, and 7 bases separated the two germline ends. The CDR3 reads CAWTAGGNTIYF. In nucleotides, the CDR3 is TGTGCCTGGACGGCTGGTGGAAACACCATATATTTT.

The sample holds a few counts of this clonotype. The chain is built from TRBV27 and TRBJ2-1, with D perhaps TRBD1 (7 bases). Germline V gene sequence: CDR1 MNHEY, CDR2 SMNVEV (reference sequence). V lost 7 bases to trimming and J lost 4 bases, with 17 bases between them. This CDR3 region has 15 residues. The CDR3 loop is CASTQEGTAYNEQFF. The DNA for the CDR3 is TGTGCCAGCACCCAGGAGGGGACAGCATACAATGAGCAGTTCTTC.

The V and J genes are TRBV7-2 and TRBJ2-1; 7 bases fit TRBD2. In germline, CDR1 is SGHTA, CDR2 FQGNSA. There are 15 residues in the CDR3. V was clipped by 1 base and J by 10 bases; unmatched bases: 10. As DNA, the CDR3 is TGTGCCAGCAGCTTAGAGAGTGGGAGGGTAGGAGAGCAGTTCTTC. The encoded protein is CASSLESGRVGEQFF.

This clonotype was observed a handful of times. This chain joins TRBV7-7 and TRBJ2-1; D is ambiguous. Germline CDR1 and CDR2: SSHAT and FNYEAQ (reference sequence). The CDR3 consists of 14 residues. The V end was cut by 1 base, the J end by 0 bases, with 4 bases between. The CDR3 region is CASSLDYSYNEQFF. The CDR3, as DNA: TGTGCCAGCAGCTTAGACTACTCCTACAATGAGCAGTTCTTC.

The chain recombines TRBV20-1 with TRBJ1-5; D might be TRBD1 (6 bases). The CDR3 spans 15 residues. V dropped 3 bases and J dropped 0 bases, with 12 bases sitting between them. The germline V gene has CDR1 DFQATT and CDR2 SNEGSKA (reference sequence). The CDR3 sequence: CSASVGGISNQPQHF. CDR3 bases: TGCAGTGCTAGCGTAGGGGGGATTAGCAATCAGCCCCAGCATTTT.

The chain couples TRBV6-5 to TRBJ2-3; no clear D gene. Germline V CDR1 and CDR2: MNHEY, SVGAGI. The CDR3 is 11 amino acids. V was shortened by 0 bases and J by 13 bases, with 8 bases between the two germline ends. The CDR3 sequence: CASSYSYEEYF. CDR3 coding DNA: TGTGCCAGCAGTTACTCGTACGAGGAGTATTTT.

This clonotype occurred a few times. The chain recombines TRBV4-1 with TRBJ1-2, with D perhaps TRBD1 (6 bases). The CDR3 has 16 amino acids. Germline CDR1 and CDR2: MGHRA and YSYEKL. Trimming stripped 0 bases from V and 4 bases from J, with 15 bases between. The CDR3 region is CASSQDYGSGAYGYTF. For the CDR3, the DNA is TGCGCCAGCAGCCAAGATTATGGGTCAGGGGCCTATGGCTACACCTTC.

This clonotype has just a few counts. The gene calls are TRBV27 and TRBJ1-2; a possible D gene is TRBD1 (6 bases). The CDR3 spans 15 residues. Trimming stripped 6 bases from V and 2 bases from J, with 16 bases between. CDR1 is MNHEY, CDR2 SMNVEV, per germline (reference sequence). In nucleotides, the CDR3 is TGTGCCAGCAGGCGATCATCGGGGGCGAACTATGGCTACACCTTC. This gives the protein CASRRSSGANYGYTF.

A word on this clonotype: The junction does not match germline at one end; this may be a read error. The chain employs TRBV5-1 and TRBJ1-2, with 8 bases fitting TRBD1. Germline V gene sequence: CDR1 SGHRS, CDR2 YFSETQ. The CDR3 is 14 residues long. The chain's CDR3 is CSSSEDRGVDGYTF. The CDR3 DNA sequence: TGCTCCAGCAGCGAAGACAGGGGTGTCGATGGCTACACCTTC.

This rearrangement joins TRBV6-1 to TRBJ2-7; D is perhaps TRBD2 (6 bases). Germline CDR1 and CDR2: MNHNS and SASEGT. Trimming left V 5 bases short and J 7 bases short, with 15 bases between. The CDR3 consists of 13 residues. The CDR3 DNA reads TGTGCCAGCAGTAGGAGGGGAACTTTTGAGCAGTACTTC. Translation: CASSRRGTFEQYF.

This clonotype was recorded a few times. V gene TRBV20-1 combines with J gene TRBJ2-3; TRBD1 is a possible D gene (6 bases). This CDR3 comprises 14 residues. The V end was cut by 4 bases, the J end by 2 bases, with 13 bases between. Germline lookup yields CDR1 DFQATT and CDR2 SNEGSKA (reference sequence). CDR3 in DNA: TGCAGTGCTACCACAGGGCCGCACACAGATACGCAGTATTTT. Residues: CSATTGPHTDTQYF.

This clonotype was picked up a small number of times. The CDR3 DNA reads TGTGCTAGTGGTTTGAAGAGACTAGTAGCTGACGAGCAGTACTTC. Translated: CASGLKRLVADEQYF. The rearrangement links TRBV12-5 to TRBJ2-7, with D tentatively TRBD2 (6 bases). In germline, CDR1 is LGHNT, CDR2 FRNRAP. V dropped 2 bases and J dropped 5 bases, with 16 bases sitting between them. This CDR3 is 15 amino acids long.

This clonotype has a handful of counts. The gene calls are TRBV20-1 and TRBJ2-7; D might be TRBD1 (7 bases). V lost 5 bases and J lost 4, with 24 bases in between. CDR1 DFQATT and CDR2 SNEGSKA come from the germline V gene (reference sequence). The CDR3 loop spans 16 amino acids. CDR3 sequence reads: CSAPNHRQGGSYEQYF. The CDR3 region has the DNA TGCAGTGCTCCGAACCACAGACAGGGAGGATCGTACGAGCAGTACTTC.

The CDR3 DNA sequence: TGTGCCACCAGCGATACAGGGCCTGGGGCCAACGTCCTGACTTTC. Translated, it gives CATSDTGPGANVLTF. The chain is built from TRBV24-1 and TRBJ2-6; D perhaps matches TRBD1 (6 bases). This CDR3 comprises 15 residues. Germline V lookup: CDR1 KGHDR, CDR2 SFDVKD. Between the trimmed V and J ends, which lost 7 bases and 2 bases, there was a span of 11 bases.